This T cell receptor (beta chain) emerged from a study of T-cell reconstitution after alpha-beta-depleted transplantation in children. CDR3 size: 15 residues. The V gene's germline CDR1 is ENHRY and CDR2 SYGVKD. V was pared by 5 bases and J by 1 base, with 12 bases between. Unique molecular identifiers were incorporated during preparation of the TCRbeta library. One entry per CDR3 protein results from TCRdb running MiXCR on the PCR reads. Here the sample spans around 580,000 distinct CDR3 sequences, roughly a quarter being singletons. The V gene is TRBV10-3, the J gene TRBJ1-3; D is perhaps TRBD1 (6 bases). Sample: PBMCs, taken before TCRalphabeta/CD19-depleted stem cell transplant. The sequence was collected from a boy under three years old with Wiskott-Aldrich syndrome, due to receive a stem cell transplant. CDR3 region: CAISSTDRSGNTIYF. CDR3 coding DNA: TGTGCCATCAGTTCAACGGACAGATCTGGAAACACCATATATTTT.